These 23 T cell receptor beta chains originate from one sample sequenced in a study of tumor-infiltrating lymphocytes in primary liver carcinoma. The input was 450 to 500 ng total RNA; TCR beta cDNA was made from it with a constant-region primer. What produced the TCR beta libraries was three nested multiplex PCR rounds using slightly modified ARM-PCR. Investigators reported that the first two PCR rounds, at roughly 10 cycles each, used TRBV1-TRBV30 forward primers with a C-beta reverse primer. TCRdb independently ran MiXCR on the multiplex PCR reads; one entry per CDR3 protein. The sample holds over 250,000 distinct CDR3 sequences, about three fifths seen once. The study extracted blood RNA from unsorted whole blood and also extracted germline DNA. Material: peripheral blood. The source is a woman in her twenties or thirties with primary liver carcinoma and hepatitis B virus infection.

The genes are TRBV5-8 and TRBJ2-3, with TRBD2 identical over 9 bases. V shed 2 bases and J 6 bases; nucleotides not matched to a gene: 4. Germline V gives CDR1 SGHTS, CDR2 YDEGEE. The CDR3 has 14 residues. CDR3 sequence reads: CASSFGAGGDTQYF. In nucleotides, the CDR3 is TGTGCCAGCAGCTTCGGGGCGGGAGGGGATACGCAGTATTTT. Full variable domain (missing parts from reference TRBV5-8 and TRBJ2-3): EAGVTQSPTHLIKTRGQQATLRCSPISGHTSVYWYQQALGLGLQFLLWYDEGEERNRGNFPPRFSGRQFPNYSSELNVNALELEDSALYLCASSFGAGGDTQYFGPGTRLTVL.

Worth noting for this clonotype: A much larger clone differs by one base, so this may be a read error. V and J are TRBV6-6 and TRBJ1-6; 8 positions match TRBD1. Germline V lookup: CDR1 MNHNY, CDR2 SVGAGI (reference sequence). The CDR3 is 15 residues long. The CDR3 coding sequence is TGTGCCAGCAGTTATTCGGACAGGGCGAATTCATCCCTCCACTTT. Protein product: CASSYSDRANSSLHF.

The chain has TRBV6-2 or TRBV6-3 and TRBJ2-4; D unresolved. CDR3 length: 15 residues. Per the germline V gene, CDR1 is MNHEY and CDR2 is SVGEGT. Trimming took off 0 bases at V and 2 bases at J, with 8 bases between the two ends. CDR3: CASSYSVLTKNIQYF. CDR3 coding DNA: TGTGCCAGCAGTTACTCGGTACTAACCAAAAACATTCAGTACTTC.

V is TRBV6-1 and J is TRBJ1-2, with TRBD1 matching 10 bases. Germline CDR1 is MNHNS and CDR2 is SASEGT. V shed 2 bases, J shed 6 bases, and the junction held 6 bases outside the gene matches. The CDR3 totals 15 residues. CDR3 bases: TGTGCCAGCAGTGAACAGGACAGGGGGTCGCATGGCTACACCTTC. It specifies CASSEQDRGSHGYTF.

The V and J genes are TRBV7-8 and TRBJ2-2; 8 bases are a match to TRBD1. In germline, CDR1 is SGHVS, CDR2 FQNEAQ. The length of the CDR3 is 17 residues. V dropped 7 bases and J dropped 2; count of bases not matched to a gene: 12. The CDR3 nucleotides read TGTGCCAGCAACTCATTCGTAGGGACAGGAAACACCGGGGAGCTGTTTTTT. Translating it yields CASNSFVGTGNTGELFF.

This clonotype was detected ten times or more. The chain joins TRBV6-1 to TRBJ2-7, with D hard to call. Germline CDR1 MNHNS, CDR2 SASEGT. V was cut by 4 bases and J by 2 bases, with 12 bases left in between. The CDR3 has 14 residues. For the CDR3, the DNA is TGTGCCAGCAGTGGGTTAGGGCTTACCTACGAGCAGTACTTC. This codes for CASSGLGLTYEQYF.

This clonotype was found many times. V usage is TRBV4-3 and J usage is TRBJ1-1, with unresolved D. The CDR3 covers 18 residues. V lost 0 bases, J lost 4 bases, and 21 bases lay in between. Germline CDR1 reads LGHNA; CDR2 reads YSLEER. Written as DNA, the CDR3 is TGCGCCAGCAGCCAAGATATGGGTCCCGGCGTTTCCCTCACTGAAGCTTTCTTT. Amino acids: CASSQDMGPGVSLTEAFF.

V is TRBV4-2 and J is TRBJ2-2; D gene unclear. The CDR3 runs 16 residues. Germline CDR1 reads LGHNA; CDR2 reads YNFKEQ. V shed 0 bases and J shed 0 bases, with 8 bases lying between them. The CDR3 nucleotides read TGTGCCAGCAGCCAAGATCAGCGAACGAACACCGGGGAGCTGTTTTTT. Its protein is CASSQDQRTNTGELFF.

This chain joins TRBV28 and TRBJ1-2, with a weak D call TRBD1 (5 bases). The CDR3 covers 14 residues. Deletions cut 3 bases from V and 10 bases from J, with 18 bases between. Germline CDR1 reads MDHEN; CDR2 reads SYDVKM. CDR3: CASSLIGASSSYTF. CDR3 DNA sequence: TGTGCCAGCAGTTTGATTGGGGCGTCGTCTTCCTACACCTTC.

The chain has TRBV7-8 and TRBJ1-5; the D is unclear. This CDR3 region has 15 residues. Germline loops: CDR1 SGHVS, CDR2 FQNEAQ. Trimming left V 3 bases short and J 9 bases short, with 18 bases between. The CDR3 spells CASSFKPTLKGPQHF. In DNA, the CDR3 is TGTGCCAGCAGCTTCAAACCGACTCTCAAGGGGCCCCAGCATTTT.

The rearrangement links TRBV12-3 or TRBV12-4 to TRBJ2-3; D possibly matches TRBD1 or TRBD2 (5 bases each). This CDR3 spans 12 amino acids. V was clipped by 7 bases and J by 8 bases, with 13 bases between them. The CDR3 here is CASNPMRGTQYF. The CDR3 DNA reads TGTGCCAGCAATCCTATGAGGGGTACGCAGTATTTT.

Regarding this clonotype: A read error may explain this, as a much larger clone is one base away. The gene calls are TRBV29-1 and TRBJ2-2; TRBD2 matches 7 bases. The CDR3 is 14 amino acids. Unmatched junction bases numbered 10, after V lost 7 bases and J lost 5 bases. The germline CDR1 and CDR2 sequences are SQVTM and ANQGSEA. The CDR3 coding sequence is TGCAGCGAGGGAGCGGGATTGAGGACCGGGGAGCTGTTTTTT. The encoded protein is CSEGAGLRTGELFF.

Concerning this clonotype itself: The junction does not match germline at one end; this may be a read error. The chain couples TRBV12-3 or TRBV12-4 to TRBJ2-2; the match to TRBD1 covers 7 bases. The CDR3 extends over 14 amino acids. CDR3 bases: TGTGCCAGCAGTCTGACAGGGAGCTCCGGGGAACTGTTTTTT. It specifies CASSLTGSSGELFF.

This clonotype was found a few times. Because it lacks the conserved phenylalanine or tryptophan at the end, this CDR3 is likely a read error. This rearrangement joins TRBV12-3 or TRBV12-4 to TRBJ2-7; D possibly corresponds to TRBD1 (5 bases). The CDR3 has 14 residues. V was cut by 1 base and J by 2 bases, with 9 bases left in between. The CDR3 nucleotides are TGTGCCAGCAGTTTAGTTGGGGCGGCCTACGAGCAGTACTCC. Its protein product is CASSLVGAAYEQYS.

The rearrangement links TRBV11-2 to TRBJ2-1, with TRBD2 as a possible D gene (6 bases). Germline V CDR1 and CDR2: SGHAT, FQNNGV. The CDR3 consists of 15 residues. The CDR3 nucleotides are TGTCCTAGCAGCCTTGCACTAGCATCCTACAATGAGCAGTTCTTC. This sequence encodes CPSSLALASYNEQFF.

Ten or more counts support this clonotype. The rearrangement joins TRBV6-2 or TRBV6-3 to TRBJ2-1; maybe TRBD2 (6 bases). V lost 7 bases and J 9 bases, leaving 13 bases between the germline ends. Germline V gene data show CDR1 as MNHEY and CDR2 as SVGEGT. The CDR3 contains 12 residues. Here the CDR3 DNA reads TGTGCCAGCAACAGCCCCGGGAGTGAGCAGTTCTTC. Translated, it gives CASNSPGSEQFF.

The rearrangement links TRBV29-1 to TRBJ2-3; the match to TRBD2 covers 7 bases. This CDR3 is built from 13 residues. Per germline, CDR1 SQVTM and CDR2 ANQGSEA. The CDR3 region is CGASIGSGGTQYF. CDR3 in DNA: TGCGGCGCATCAATAGGGTCGGGAGGTACGCAGTATTTT.

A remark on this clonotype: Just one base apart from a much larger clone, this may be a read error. This CDR3 is CTTSLQGFYEQYF. The CDR3 DNA follows: TGTACCACCAGCTTGCAGGGATTTTACGAGCAGTACTTC. The chain employs TRBV12-3 or TRBV12-4 and TRBJ2-7; D might be TRBD1 (5 bases). This CDR3 has 13 amino acids.

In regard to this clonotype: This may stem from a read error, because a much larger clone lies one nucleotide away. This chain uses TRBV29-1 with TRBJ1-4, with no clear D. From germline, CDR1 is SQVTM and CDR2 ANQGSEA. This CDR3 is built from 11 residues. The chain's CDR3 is CSVRVNDKLFF. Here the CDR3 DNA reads TGCAGCGTTCGGGTTAATGACAAACTGTTTTTT.

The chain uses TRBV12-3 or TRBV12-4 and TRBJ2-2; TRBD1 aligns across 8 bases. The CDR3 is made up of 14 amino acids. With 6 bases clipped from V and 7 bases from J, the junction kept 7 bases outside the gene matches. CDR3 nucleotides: TGTGCCAGCAGCCGGACAGGGAGATTCGGGGAGCTGTTTTTT. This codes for CASSRTGRFGELFF.

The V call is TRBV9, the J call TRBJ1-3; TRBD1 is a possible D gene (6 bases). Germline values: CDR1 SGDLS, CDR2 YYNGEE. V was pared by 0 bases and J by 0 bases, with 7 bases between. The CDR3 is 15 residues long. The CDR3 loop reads CASSVGTASGNTIYF. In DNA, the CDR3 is TGTGCCAGCAGCGTAGGGACAGCCTCTGGAAACACCATATATTTT.

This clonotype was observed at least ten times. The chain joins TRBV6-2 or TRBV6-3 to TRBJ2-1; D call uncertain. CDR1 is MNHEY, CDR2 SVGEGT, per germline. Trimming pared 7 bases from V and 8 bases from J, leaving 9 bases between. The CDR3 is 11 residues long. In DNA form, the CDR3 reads TGTGCCAGCACATCGTCGTATGAGCAGTTCTTC. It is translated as CASTSSYEQFF.

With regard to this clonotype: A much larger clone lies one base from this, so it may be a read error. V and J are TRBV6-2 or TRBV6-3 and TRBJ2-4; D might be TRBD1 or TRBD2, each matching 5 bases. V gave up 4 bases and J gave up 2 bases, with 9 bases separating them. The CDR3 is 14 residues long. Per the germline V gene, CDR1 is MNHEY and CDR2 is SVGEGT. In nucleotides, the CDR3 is TGTGCCAGCAGTTCGGGACGGACCAAAAACATTCAGTACTTC. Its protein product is CASSSGRTKNIQYF.